A selection of T cell receptor beta chains follows, all from one sample in a study of T-cell reconstitution after alpha-beta-depleted transplantation in children. TCRdb re-analysed the PCR reads in MiXCR, keeping a single row per CDR3 protein. The profile shows hundreds of thousands of distinct CDR3 sequences, approximately 15% of them singletons. Sample: PBMCs from the stem cell graft donor, taken from the stem cell graft. These receptors originate from a human donor who donated a stem cell graft to a child with acute myeloid leukemia. Each CDR3 is given with its conserved first and last residue. The order of the fields is V gene, J gene, D gene, CDR3 length, clone size, CDR3 DNA, CDR3 protein. D genes are given only for firm matches. Where a row states a size, it is once, few, many or the class of an expanded clone; other rows omit it.

TRBV29-1	TRBJ1-2	-	13	many	TGCAGCGCCATGGGGCAGTATAACTATGGCTACACCTTC	CSAMGQYNYGYTF
TRBV20-1	TRBJ1-1	TRBD1	12	many	TGCAGTGCTAGAAAGGCAGGGGGTGAAGCTTTCTTT	CSARKAGGEAFF
TRBV20-1	TRBJ1-1	-	13	many	TGCGCTTGGGACCGTCGATTAACTACTGAAGCTTTCTTT	CAWDRRLTTEAFF
TRBV6-5	TRBJ1-1	TRBD1	15	many	TGTGCCAGCAGTTACTCGAAACAGGGGAGGACTGAAGCTTTCTTT	CASSYSKQGRTEAFF
TRBV20-1	TRBJ2-5	TRBD1	14	many	TGCAGTGCTAGTGGACAGGGAAGGTGGGAGACCCAGTACTTC	CSASGQGRWETQYF
TRBV24-1	TRBJ1-1	-	14	few	TGTGCCACTCCGGCGGGAAGGGGGAACACTGAAGCTTTCTTT	CATPAGRGNTEAFF
TRBV20-1	TRBJ1-2	-	15	many	TGCAGTGCTAGAGATTTGACAGGCACTAACTATGGCTACACCTTC	CSARDLTGTNYGYTF
TRBV5-5	TRBJ1-5	-	13	many	TGTGCCAGCAGCTTTAGCTTTTCGCAGCCCCAGCATTTT	CASSFSFSQPQHF
TRBV7-2	TRBJ1-4	TRBD1	15	few	TGTGCCAGTACTCAGACAGGGGGGACTAATGAAAAACTGTTTTTT	CASTQTGGTNEKLFF
TRBV20-1	TRBJ2-3	TRBD2	14	many	TGCAGTGCTCAGCTAGCGGGGGGCACAGATACGCAGTATTTT	CSAQLAGGTDTQYF
TRBV12-3/TRBV12-4	TRBJ2-7	-	12	-	TGTGCCAGCGGGCCGGACTCCTACGAGCAGTACTTC	CASGPDSYEQYF
TRBV15	TRBJ2-2	-	15	few	TGTGCCACCAGCAGAGTTCTGGGCGGGACCGGGGAGCTGTTTTTT	CATSRVLGGTGELFF
TRBV7-6	TRBJ2-2	-	14	-	TGTGCCAGCAGCGCACGGGGGTTCACCGGGGAGCTGTTTTTT	CASSARGFTGELFF
TRBV10-3	TRBJ1-4	TRBD1	15	many	TGTGCCATCAGTGAGGCCCAACAGGGGGGAGAAAAACTGTTTTTT	CAISEAQQGGEKLFF
TRBV12-3/TRBV12-4	TRBJ2-1	TRBD1	15	-	TGTGCCAGCAGTTGGGACAGAGACTCCTACAATGAGCAGTTCTTC	CASSWDRDSYNEQFF
TRBV20-1	TRBJ1-2	-	13	many	TGCAGTGCCCGGGGGGGCACCAACTATGGCTACACCTTC	CSARGGTNYGYTF
TRBV20-1	TRBJ2-7	TRBD2	15	few	TGCAGTGCTAGCAAACTAGCGGGGGGTGCCTACGAGCAGTACTTC	CSASKLAGGAYEQYF
TRBV12-3/TRBV12-4	TRBJ2-7	TRBD1	15	few	TGTGCCAGCAGTTCTGGACAGGGCTGGACCTACGAGCAGTACTTC	CASSSGQGWTYEQYF
TRBV18	TRBJ2-3	-	14	-	TGTGCCAGCTCACTTGAGACAGGCACAGATACGCAGTATTTT	CASSLETGTDTQYF
TRBV7-2	TRBJ1-2	-	15	-	TGTGCCAGCAGTTTAACCCGAGGGTCTAACTATGGCTACACCTTC	CASSLTRGSNYGYTF
TRBV20-1	TRBJ2-6	-	16	-	TGCAGTGCTTCAGGAGAACCAAGCTCTGGGGCCAACGTCCTGACTTTC	CSASGEPSSGANVLTF
TRBV12-3/TRBV12-4	TRBJ2-7	-	13	-	TGTGCCAGCACTCCGGAAGGGGGGAACAAGCAGTACTTC	CASTPEGGNKQYF
TRBV13	TRBJ2-7	TRBD2	14	few	TGTGCCAGCAGCTCGGCGGGGGGCCGCTACGAGCAGTACTTC	CASSSAGGRYEQYF
TRBV15	TRBJ2-1	TRBD2	16	few	TGTGCCACCAGCAGAGATAGCGGGGGGCCATACAATGAGCAGTTCTTC	CATSRDSGGPYNEQFF
TRBV20-1	TRBJ2-1	-	15	many	TGCAGTGCTAGTGCTCCGGGGGGCGACTACAATGAGCAGTTCTTC	CSASAPGGDYNEQFF
TRBV11-2	TRBJ2-3	-	13	-	TGTGCCAGCAGCTTAGATCTTGACCTTACGCAGTATTTT	CASSLDLDLTQYF
TRBV5-1	TRBJ1-1	TRBD1	15	-	TGCGCCAGCAGCTTGGGTGGACAGGGTGGCGCTGAAGCTTTCTTT	CASSLGGQGGAEAFF
TRBV6-1	TRBJ1-2	-	14	few	TGTGCCAGCAGTGACCCGGGGGCGAACTATGGCTACACCTTC	CASSDPGANYGYTF
TRBV12-3/TRBV12-4	TRBJ2-7	TRBD2	15	many	TGTGCCAGCAGTTTTAGCGGGGGCAGCTCCTACGAGCAGTACTTC	CASSFSGGSSYEQYF
TRBV5-1	TRBJ2-3	-	14	few	TGCGCCAGCAGCCCAGGACAGTCAACAGATACGCAGTATTTT	CASSPGQSTDTQYF
TRBV15	TRBJ2-5	TRBD2	18	few	TGTGCCACCAGCAGAGATTGGTCCGGACTAGCGGCACAAGAGACCCAGTACTTC	CATSRDWSGLAAQETQYF
TRBV5-1	TRBJ1-2	-	16	few	TGCGCCAGCAGCCGCGAGGGGGGCCTCGAATCGTATGGCTACACCTTC	CASSREGGLESYGYTF
TRBV4-1	TRBJ2-1	TRBD2	16	-	TGCGCCAGCAGCCTCGGTGGACTAGCGGGGTTGAATGAGCAGTTCTTC	CASSLGGLAGLNEQFF
TRBV6-2/TRBV6-3	TRBJ2-2	-	16	-	TGTGCCAGCAGTTACTCTCGACCGTCCCCGACCGGGGAGCTGTTTTTT	CASSYSRPSPTGELFF
TRBV14	TRBJ2-1	-	15	many	TGTGCCAGCAGCCAACCACCAGTCTCCTACAATGAGCAGTTCTTC	CASSQPPVSYNEQFF
TRBV6-2/TRBV6-3	TRBJ1-5	-	15	-	TGTGCCAGCAGTTACGTATCGACTAGCAATCAGCCCCAGCATTTT	CASSYVSTSNQPQHF
TRBV29-1	TRBJ1-1	TRBD1	14	many	TGCAGCGCCGCGGAAGGGGGCTTTGGGACTGAAGCTTTCTTT	CSAAEGGFGTEAFF
TRBV4-1	TRBJ1-2	-	15	-	TGCGCCAGCAGCCAAAGTGGGGGTGCACTGTATGGCTACACCTTC	CASSQSGGALYGYTF
TRBV20-1	TRBJ2-1	TRBD2	18	many	TGCAGTGTCCTGCCGAGACTAGCGGGGGGGAGCTCCTACAATGAGCAGTTCTTC	CSVLPRLAGGSSYNEQFF
TRBV6-2/TRBV6-3	TRBJ2-5	-	14	many	TGTGCCAGCAGTTACTTGAGGGGGATGGAGACCCAGTACTTC	CASSYLRGMETQYF
TRBV20-1	TRBJ2-1	-	11	many	TGCAGTGCTAGAGATAGTAGAGGGACTCCATTC	CSARDSRGTPF
TRBV12-3/TRBV12-4	TRBJ1-6	TRBD1	14	-	TGTGCCAGCAGCGCCGGGACAGGGGCTTCACCCCTCCACTTT	CASSAGTGASPLHF
TRBV7-9	TRBJ1-4	-	13	few	TGTGCCAGCTTCTACGGCGGAAATGAAAAACTGTTTTTT	CASFYGGNEKLFF
TRBV5-6	TRBJ1-5	-	16	few	TGTGCCAGCAGCTTGGGGACATTCAGATACAATCAGCCCCAGCATTTT	CASSLGTFRYNQPQHF
TRBV20-1	TRBJ1-2	-	13	many	TGCAGTGCACCTTCCGGGACAAACTATGGCTACACCTTC	CSAPSGTNYGYTF
TRBV29-1	TRBJ1-1	-	14	many	TGCAGCTCTCATAACGGGGGATTGAACACTGAAGCTTTCTTT	CSSHNGGLNTEAFF
TRBV7-2	TRBJ2-5	-	17	many	TGTGCCAGCAGCTTAGTTTTCGCGAGAGGGGGGAAGGAGACCCAGTACTTC	CASSLVFARGGKETQYF
TRBV28	TRBJ2-2	-	14	-	TGTGCCAGCAACCCAACAGGGTTAGGCAGGGAGCTGTTTTTT	CASNPTGLGRELFF
TRBV29-1	TRBJ1-2	-	14	many	TGCAGCGTTGTGGACAGTCCGCCCCTCTATGGCTACACCTTC	CSVVDSPPLYGYTF
TRBV3-1	TRBJ2-7	-	17	-	TGTGCCAGCAGCCAAGACTCGACAGGGACTTACTCCTACGAGCAGTACTTC	CASSQDSTGTYSYEQYF
TRBV20-1	TRBJ2-7	TRBD1	11	few	TGCAGTGGTACAGGGGAAAACGAGCAGTACTTC	CSGTGENEQYF
TRBV6-2/TRBV6-3	TRBJ1-6	-	15	-	TGTGCCAGCAGCCGAGGACAGCCTGGGAATTCACCCCTCCACTTT	CASSRGQPGNSPLHF
TRBV7-2	TRBJ2-7	-	15	many	TGTGCCAGCAGCTCCTGGACTGTAAACTCCTACGAGCAGTACTTC	CASSSWTVNSYEQYF
TRBV24-1	TRBJ2-5	-	15	few	TGTGCCACCAGTGATTTGGGTGCAGGGGAGGAGACCCAGTACTTC	CATSDLGAGEETQYF
TRBV5-1	TRBJ2-1	-	16	-	TGCGCCAGCAGCTTGCCCCACCAGAGCTCCTACAATGAGCAGTTCTTC	CASSLPHQSSYNEQFF